This record concerns one TCR beta chain sequence. The germline V gene encodes CDR1 SGHNT and CDR2 YYREEE (reference sequence). The V segment lost 4 bases and the J segment 0 bases; nucleotides outside the gene matches: 6. This CDR3 is 16 amino acids long. Sequencing was performed with immunoSEQ multiplex PCR; in TCRdb, only in-frame clones are kept and a portion is missing. The sample includes fewer than 120,000 clones, 76% of them seen just once. This record belongs to a study of blood T cell repertoires in COVID-19. This chain uses TRBV5-4 with TRBJ1-4; 7 bases are shared with TRBD1. This receptor was taken from a woman of 80 years or more with acute or convalescent COVID-19. The sample was peripheral blood. The CDR3, as DNA: TGTGCCAGCAGCAGGGACAGAAATCCAACTAATGAAAAACTGTTTTTT. Its translation: CASSRDRNPTNEKLFF. The variable domain in full, with the rest retrieved from reference TRBV5-4 and TRBJ1-4, is ETGVTQSPTHLIKTRGQQVTLRCSSQSGHNTVSWYQQALGQGPQFIFQYYREEENGRGNFPPRFSGLQFPNYSSELNVNALELDDSALYLCASSRDRNPTNEKLFFGSGTQLSVL.